Detailed here is one T cell receptor (beta chain). Antigen: not known. The germline CDR1 and CDR2 sequences are SQVTM and ANQGSEA. CDR3 length equals 13 residues. V shed 7 bases and J 3 bases; nucleotides not matched to a gene: 8. The record originates from a study of cytomegalovirus exposure and HLA in healthy donors. Study-level information: HLA-typed donors contributed around 85 million unique TCRs, which were held in an early data release.

Overall study findings and caveats: Later analysis identified several of the most significant clusters that appeared linked to common viral pathogens. Upon later analysis, TCR association rates were observed to vary by HLA locus, being highest for DRB1 and lowest for HLA-C.

A multiplex PCR was run with 60 Vbeta primers and 13 Jbeta primers. Clones were read by immunoSEQ multiplex PCR, and TCRdb kept only the in-frame ones, dropping some. The table includes about 180,000 clones, 75% detected once. The origin of this receptor is a female donor in good health and CMV-seronegative. The V and J genes are TRBV29-1 and TRBJ2-5; TRBD2 agrees at 7 bases. Source material: PBMCs. The CDR3 region is CSGGGWAEETQYF. CDR3 sequence (DNA): TGCAGCGGGGGGGGGTGGGCCGAAGAGACCCAGTACTTC. Combining the CDR3 with reference TRBV29-1 and TRBJ2-5 gives the whole variable domain SAVISQKPSRDICQRGTSLTIQCQVDSQVTMMFWYRQQPGQSLTLIATANQGSEATYESGFVIDKFPISRPNLTFSTLTVSNMSPEDSSIYLCSGGGWAEETQYFGPGTRLLVL.